The 30 T cell receptor beta chains below were found in one sample sequenced in a study of T cell changes during pregnancy in multiple sclerosis. The assay was immunoSEQ multiplex PCR, and TCRdb's table has in-frame clones only and misses some. Here the sample spans about 67,000 clones, 90% to 95% being singletons. The sequencing used peripheral blood, collected after pregnancy. The receptors come from a female donor with multiple sclerosis, enrolled in a pregnancy study.

V and J are TRBV5-1 and TRBJ2-3; D is uncertain. The CDR3 length is 14 residues. V lost 4 bases and J 6 bases, leaving 15 bases between the germline ends. In germline, CDR1 is SGHRS, CDR2 YFSETQ. CDR3 bases: TGCGCCAGCAGCCCTGGTGGCCCCTCCGATACGCAGTATTTT. This codes for CASSPGGPSDTQYF.

This clone appeared a single time. The genes are TRBV11-2 and TRBJ2-1; 12 nucleotides line up with TRBD2. Germline V gives CDR1 SGHAT, CDR2 FQNNGV. This CDR3 region has 15 residues. V lost 4 bases, J lost 9 bases, and 7 bases stayed unmatched. This CDR3 is CASSYRLAGDVEQFF. The CDR3 DNA sequence: TGTGCCAGCAGCTACAGACTAGCGGGAGATGTTGAGCAGTTCTTC.

V and J are TRBV30 and TRBJ2-3, with 7 bases aligning to TRBD2. This CDR3 is built from 15 residues. CDR1 and CDR2 from the germline V gene are GTSNPN and SVGIG (reference sequence). V was pared by 5 bases and J by 6 bases, with 14 bases of the junction left unmatched. The CDR3 reads CAWGSAGVNPDTQYF. The CDR3 region has the DNA TGTGCCTGGGGTAGTGCGGGGGTGAATCCGGATACGCAGTATTTT.

The V and J genes are TRBV5-1 and TRBJ2-2; 10 bases match TRBD2. The CDR3 has 16 residues. Germline assignment: CDR1 SGHRS and CDR2 YFSETQ. Losses at the gene ends were 2 bases for V and 3 bases for J; bases not matched to a gene: 4. The CDR3 sequence is CASSFYTSGDTGELFF. Written as DNA, the CDR3 is TGCGCCAGCAGCTTTTATACTAGCGGGGACACCGGGGAGCTGTTTTTT.

This chain links TRBV6-1 with TRBJ1-3; the match to TRBD1 covers 9 bases. Trimming at V came to 1 base and at J to 4 bases, leaving 2 bases not matched to a gene. The CDR3 covers 15 residues. The germline CDR1 and CDR2 sequences are MNHNS and SASEGT. CDR3 nucleotide sequence: TGTGCCAGCAGTGAAGGGACAGGGGACGGAAACACCATATATTTT. Translating gives CASSEGTGDGNTIYF.

In this sample, this clone turned up once. This chain joins TRBV19 and TRBJ1-2; D call uncertain. This CDR3 comprises 16 residues. Between the trimmed V and J ends, which lost 3 bases and 5 bases, there was a span of 19 bases. Germline V lookup: CDR1 LNHDA, CDR2 SQIVND (reference sequence). The CDR3 here is CASSILDGSLEYGYTF. CDR3 DNA: TGTGCCAGTAGTATCCTGGACGGGAGCCTTGAATATGGCTACACCTTC.

The V call is TRBV9, the J call TRBJ2-7; D possibly corresponds to TRBD2 (5 bases). This CDR3 has 13 residues. V was clipped by 3 bases and J by 7 bases, with 14 bases between them. From germline, CDR1 is SGDLS and CDR2 YYNGEE. DNA of the CDR3: TGTGCCAGCAGCGGGACTCCTTCGAGAGAGCAGTACTTC. Its translation: CASSGTPSREQYF.

CDR3 residues: CASSVDPSGGPYEQYF. The DNA of the CDR3 is TGTGCCAGCAGCGTAGACCCTAGCGGAGGCCCCTACGAGCAGTACTTC. This sequence joins TRBV9 and TRBJ2-7, with TRBD2 matching over 7 bases. The germline CDR1 and CDR2 sequences are SGDLS and YYNGEE. The V and J ends lost 0 bases and 2 bases, in that order; junction bases with no gene match: 8. This CDR3 region has 16 residues.

This clone showed up just once. The V call is TRBV2, the J call TRBJ2-7, with 7 bases identical to TRBD2. The V gene end was trimmed by 6 bases and the J gene end by 7 bases; junction bases not matched to a gene: 18. The CDR3 is 16 residues long. The V gene's germline CDR1 is SNHLY and CDR2 FYNNEI. In nucleotides, the CDR3 is TGTGCCAGCAGCCCCGAGGCGGCGGGAGCCCTCCCGGAGCAGTACTTC. Translation gives CASSPEAAGALPEQYF.

The chain has TRBV27 and TRBJ2-3, with 7 nucleotides matching TRBD1. The CDR3 spans 14 residues. V trimming: 10 bases; J trimming: 2 bases; junction bases outside the gene matches: 9. CDR1 is MNHEY, CDR2 SMNVEV, per germline (reference sequence). The DNA for the CDR3 is TGTGCCACCTCGGGGACAGATTACACAGATACGCAGTATTTT. It translates to CATSGTDYTDTQYF.

The chain employs TRBV5-1 and TRBJ2-1, with TRBD2 identical over 9 bases. Per germline, CDR1 SGHRS and CDR2 YFSETQ. CDR3 length: 16 amino acids. J lost 7 bases, V lost 0 bases, and 8 bases had no gene match. The CDR3 region is CASSLGARGRGNEQFF. The CDR3 DNA reads as TGCGCCAGCAGCTTGGGCGCACGCGGGAGGGGAAATGAGCAGTTCTTC. Full variable domain (remainder filled in from reference TRBV5-1 and TRBJ2-1): KAGVTQTPRYLIKTRGQQVTLSCSPISGHRSVSWYQQTPGQGLQFLFEYFSETQRNKGNFPGRFSGRQFSNSRSEMNVSTLELGDSALYLCASSLGARGRGNEQFFGPGTRLTVL.

The gene calls are TRBV5-7 and TRBJ2-7; D is perhaps TRBD1 (5 bases). TRBV5-7 is sorted into the ORF group, with uncertain function. This CDR3 is built from 17 residues. V gave up 4 bases and J gave up 6 bases, with 26 bases separating them. CDR3 nucleotide sequence: TGTGCCAGCAGCAGAAAGGGGCGGAGTCCGGACCGAGGCGAGCAGTACTTC. Protein product: CASSRKGRSPDRGEQYF.

The chain recombines TRBV4-1 with TRBJ2-1, with 12 bases aligning to TRBD2. V lost 1 base, J lost 10 bases, and 5 bases stayed unmatched. Germline V gene sequence: CDR1 MGHRA, CDR2 YSYEKL. The CDR3 extends over 15 amino acids. The DNA for the CDR3 is TGCGCCAGCAGCCAAGTAAAAGGGACTAGCGGGGAGCAGTTCTTC. This gives the protein CASSQVKGTSGEQFF.

This chain joins TRBV5-5 and TRBJ2-3; 7 bases align to TRBD1. Germline V gene sequence: CDR1 SGHKS, CDR2 YYEKEE (reference sequence). V was pared by 3 bases and J by 5 bases, with 3 bases of the junction left unmatched. The length of the CDR3 is 13 residues. CDR3 sequence (DNA): TGTGCCAGCAGCTGGACAGGCGAAGATACGCAGTATTTT. Translation gives CASSWTGEDTQYF.

This chain joins TRBV4-2 and TRBJ2-3, with a weak D call TRBD2 (5 bases). The V gene's germline CDR1 is LGHNA and CDR2 YNFKEQ. The CDR3 totals 15 residues. Trimming removed 1 base from V and 1 base from J, with 9 bases in between. CDR3 amino acids: CASSQVLARTDTQYF. The CDR3 DNA reads as TGTGCCAGCAGCCAAGTATTAGCGCGCACAGATACGCAGTATTTT.

The rearrangement uses TRBV14 and TRBJ1-2; no definite D call. Germline CDR1 reads SGHDN; CDR2 reads FVKESK. The CDR3 runs 15 residues. Deletions cut 4 bases from V and 0 bases from J, with 12 bases between. This CDR3 reads CASSPGYSTNYGYTF. The CDR3 DNA reads as TGTGCCAGCAGCCCGGGGTACAGTACTAACTATGGCTACACCTTC.

V gene TRBV15 combines with J gene TRBJ1-1, with 7 bases fitting TRBD1. The V gene end was trimmed by 0 bases and the J gene end by 0 bases; junction bases not matched to a gene: 7. In germline, CDR1 is LNHNV, CDR2 YYDKDF (reference sequence). This CDR3 is built from 17 residues. CDR3 in DNA: TGTGCCACCAGCAGAGATCGAGGGACAGCCATGAACACTGAAGCTTTCTTT. It encodes CATSRDRGTAMNTEAFF.

The chain employs TRBV5-1 and TRBJ2-1; possible D gene TRBD1, 5 bases. The V gene lost 1 base and the J gene lost 2 bases, with 10 bases spanning the gap. This CDR3 is built from 15 residues. Germline lookup yields CDR1 SGHRS and CDR2 YFSETQ. The CDR3 coding sequence is TGCGCCAGCAGCTTGCACACAGGAACCTACAATGAGCAGTTCTTC. Protein product: CASSLHTGTYNEQFF.

This chain uses TRBV9 with TRBJ2-7; D gene uncertain. Trimming took 4 bases from V and 2 from J, leaving 13 bases between them. This CDR3 has 14 residues. Germline CDR1 reads SGDLS; CDR2 reads YYNGEE. The CDR3 sequence is CASSSPLKPYEQYF. For the CDR3, the DNA is TGTGCCAGCAGCTCTCCACTGAAGCCCTACGAGCAGTACTTC.

V usage is TRBV30 and J usage is TRBJ1-6; TRBD1 is a possible D gene (6 bases). Trimming cost V 0 bases and J 4 bases, with 16 bases left between them. The CDR3 loop spans 17 amino acids. Germline assignment: CDR1 GTSNPN and CDR2 SVGIG (reference sequence). In DNA form, the CDR3 reads TGTGCCTGGAGTGTATGGAGGGGGGGCGCGTATAATTCACCCCTCCACTTT. Residues: CAWSVWRGGAYNSPLHF.

About this clone: One end of the junction does not line up with germline, which may come from a read error. This chain connects TRBV2 to TRBJ1-3, with 7 nucleotides matching TRBD1. This CDR3 spans 11 amino acids. The germline gives CDR1 SNHLY, CDR2 FYNNEI. In DNA form, the CDR3 reads TGTGCCAGCAGTGCAGACCGGGACAGAAGATTT. Encoded protein: CASSADRDRRF.

CDR3: CASSTGTTKYEQYF. The CDR3 DNA follows: TGCGCCAGCAGCACCGGGACTACAAAATACGAGCAGTACTTC. J is TRBJ2-7 and V is TRBV5-1, with 7 nucleotides matching TRBD2. The ends lost 4 bases at V and 4 bases at J; junction bases unmatched: 8. The CDR3 consists of 14 residues. CDR1 and CDR2 from the germline V gene are SGHRS and YFSETQ.

This sequence joins TRBV18 and TRBJ1-2, with 7 positions matching TRBD1. This CDR3 is 14 amino acids long. With 1 base clipped from V and 8 bases from J, the junction kept 7 bases outside the gene matches. From germline, CDR1 is KGHSH and CDR2 LQKENI. CDR3 amino acids: CASSPLGRGDGYTF. DNA for the CDR3: TGTGCCAGCTCACCACTGGGCAGGGGGGACGGCTACACCTTC. The full variable domain, its missing parts supplied by reference TRBV18 and TRBJ1-2, is NAGVMQNPRHLVRRRGQEARLRCSPMKGHSHVYWYRQLPEEGLKFMVYLQKENIIDESGMPKERFSAEFPKEGPSILRIQQVVRGDSAAYFCASSPLGRGDGYTFGSGTRLTVV.

The chain is built from TRBV4-1 and TRBJ2-3, with D maybe TRBD1 (6 bases). CDR3 length equals 15 residues. V lost 0 bases and J 1 base, leaving 8 bases between the germline ends. Germline V CDR1 and CDR2: MGHRA, YSYEKL. In nucleotides, the CDR3 is TGCGCCAGCAGCCAAGATGGACAGCGCACAGATACGCAGTATTTT. This translates into CASSQDGQRTDTQYF.

The rearrangement uses TRBV27 and TRBJ1-1; D gene uncertain. Germline values: CDR1 MNHEY, CDR2 SMNVEV (reference sequence). The CDR3 sequence is 14 residues long. Trimming removed 8 bases from V and 0 bases from J, with 13 bases in between. The CDR3 DNA reads as TGTGCCAGCTTTTCGGCGAGGATGAACACTGAAGCTTTCTTT. This sequence encodes CASFSARMNTEAFF.

The chain couples TRBV6-5 to TRBJ2-2, with 9 bases lining up with TRBD1. This CDR3 has 13 amino acids. V shed 8 bases and J 6 bases; nucleotides not matched to a gene: 4. Germline values: CDR1 MNHEY, CDR2 SVGAGI. The CDR3 bases are TGTGCCAGCCGGGACAGGGCTGCCGGGGAGCTGTTTTTT. Protein: CASRDRAAGELFF.

The V and J genes are TRBV19 and TRBJ1-5; D gene uncertain. The CDR3 is 14 amino acids. Trimming removed 3 bases at V and 7 bases at J, with 13 bases between. Germline V gene lookup returns CDR1 LNHDA and CDR2 SQIVND (reference sequence). The CDR3 nucleotides read TGTGCCAGTAGTATTAGGAGGGTTGAACAGCCCCAGCATTTT. Its protein product is CASSIRRVEQPQHF.

This sequence joins TRBV7-3 and TRBJ2-5, with 10 bases fitting TRBD2. CDR3 length: 14 residues. CDR1 is SGHTA and CDR2 is FQGTGA in the germline V gene. Trimming removed 6 bases from V and 5 bases from J; junction bases left unmatched: 6. The DNA of the CDR3 is TGTGCCAGCAGTTTAGCGGGAGGAGCGGAGACCCAGTACTTC. The encoded protein is CASSLAGGAETQYF.

J is TRBJ1-2 and V is TRBV20-1; no firm D call. The CDR3 extends over 10 amino acids. Germline V gives CDR1 DFQATT, CDR2 SNEGSKA (reference sequence). Deletions cut 4 bases from V and 3 bases from J, with 3 bases between. DNA of the CDR3: TGCAGTGCTACGGACTATGGCTACACCTTC. As protein: CSATDYGYTF.

The rearrangement uses TRBV5-1 and TRBJ2-1, with unresolved D. Germline values: CDR1 SGHRS, CDR2 YFSETQ. V lost 3 bases and J lost 7, with 17 bases in between. CDR3 length: 15 residues. DNA of the CDR3: TGCGCCAGCAGCTCGCTAGAGAATCCGAGGAATGAGCAGTTCTTC. It codes for CASSSLENPRNEQFF.